This paragraph reports one T cell receptor (beta chain). The data stem from a study of cytomegalovirus exposure and HLA in healthy donors. Study-wide background: Of roughly 360 genotyped donors, roughly 81% grouped in the Caucasian-associated ancestry cluster.

The CDR3 has 16 residues. Germline CDR1 SGHNT, CDR2 YYREEE (reference sequence). The J segment lost 0 bases and the V segment lost 1 base, leaving 5 bases of the junction unmatched. A multiplex PCR was run with 60 Vbeta primers and 13 Jbeta primers. Using immunoSEQ multiplex PCR, the repertoire was profiled, and TCRdb retains in-frame clones only, with some absent. Of around 200,000 clones detected, 75% to 80% appear once; the ten largest clones hold approximately 2%. Sequencing used PBMCs. This TCR was recovered from a male donor in good health and CMV-seronegative. The V and J genes are TRBV5-4 and TRBJ2-3; TRBD2 agrees at 7 bases. The CDR3: CASSLRAGSSTDTQYF. In DNA, the CDR3 is TGTGCCAGCAGCTTGAGAGCGGGGTCTAGCACAGATACGCAGTATTTT.